This is a list of T cell receptor beta chains from one sample in a study of T-cell reconstitution after alpha-beta-depleted transplantation in children. TCRdb redid the calling of the PCR reads with MiXCR, one entry per CDR3 protein. The sample lists roughly 300,000 distinct CDR3 sequences; 9.9% were seen once. This material consisted of PBMCs from the stem cell graft donor, taken from the stem cell graft. Receptor source: a human donor who donated a stem cell graft to a child with SCID. Each CDR3 is given without its conserved first and last residue.

V | CDR3
TRBV15 | ATSVNDRAQETQY
TRBV20-1 | SARDNRVDYGYT
TRBV20-1 | SALRGREGNQPQH
TRBV20-1 | SARDQGAYQPQH
TRBV6-5 | ASSYRGTAENEQF
TRBV7-2 | ASSTRQGVGELF
TRBV20-1 | CAPGTSGGASHNEQF
TRBV12-3/TRBV12-4 | ASNNREVNEQF
TRBV7-6 | ASSSRGGSSSYNEQF
TRBV5-4 | ASSSKTVTDTQY
TRBV7-8 | ASSLVSQGFGNEQF
TRBV5-1 | ASSKTGATDTQY
TRBV15 | ATSRDRTSEQF
TRBV20-1 | SARDWRVGELF
TRBV5-1 | ASRDTTGEPLH
TRBV6-5 | ASSYSHRGPEAF
TRBV7-8 | ASSLGWRNTEAF
TRBV12-5 | ASGGRGGPYNEQF
TRBV7-8 | ASSLARQGVNTGELF
TRBV20-1 | SARGGQGAPGELF
TRBV20-1 | SARDSLSPAKNIQY
TRBV5-1 | ASSSKQGPANTGKLF
TRBV4-2 | ASSYRDRDTSPLH
TRBV13 | ASSLGLGTSYGYT
TRBV5-1 | ASSLRLAGGNEQF
TRBV20-1 | SALPGQEESPLH
TRBV10-3 | ATATPGQGTNEQF
TRBV12-3/TRBV12-4 | ASSSRQGGQETQY
TRBV12-3/TRBV12-4 | ASSLMSRLDSPYEQY
TRBV14 | ASSSGTANEKLF
TRBV6-1 | ASSERPRGTGELF
TRBV12-3/TRBV12-4 | ASSLADYGTQY
TRBV5-6 | ASSLLPYEQY
TRBV7-8 | ASSPSGGGYT
TRBV3-1 | ASSQDRTGSSYNSPLH
TRBV2 | ASRGGGKETQY
TRBV3-1 | ASSQEWTSGVYEQY
TRBV5-1 | ASSLDADNSPLH
TRBV2 | ASSEASGFSLY
TRBV5-6 | ASSKDRGLADTQY
TRBV7-9 | ASSAGQASTAYEQY
TRBV3-1 | ASSQSGGRGTDTQY
TRBV10-3 | AISEPGVFGGTTDTQY
TRBV5-1 | ASSAGTEKYEQY
TRBV12-3/TRBV12-4 | ASSLFGRGEQF
TRBV29-1 | SVAKVGAPTDTQY
TRBV29-1 | SVESSNGSYEQY
TRBV5-6 | ASSLETDTYEQY
TRBV29-1 | SVTGGTDTQY
TRBV10-3 | AISGYDGLGYEQY
TRBV5-1 | ASGSYQETQY
TRBV11-3 | ASSSADGGFLNTEAF